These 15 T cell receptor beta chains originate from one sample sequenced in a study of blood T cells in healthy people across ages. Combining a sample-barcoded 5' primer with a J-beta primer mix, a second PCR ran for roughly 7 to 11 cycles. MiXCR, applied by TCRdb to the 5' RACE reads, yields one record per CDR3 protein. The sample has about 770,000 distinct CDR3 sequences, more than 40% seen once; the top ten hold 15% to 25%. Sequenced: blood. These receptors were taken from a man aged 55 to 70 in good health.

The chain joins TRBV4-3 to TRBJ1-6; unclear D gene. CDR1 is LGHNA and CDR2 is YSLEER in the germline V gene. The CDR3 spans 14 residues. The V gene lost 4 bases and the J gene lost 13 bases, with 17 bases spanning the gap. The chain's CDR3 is CASSLLHGFSPLHF. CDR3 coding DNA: TGCGCCAGCAGCCTACTCCACGGGTTCTCGCCCCTCCACTTT.

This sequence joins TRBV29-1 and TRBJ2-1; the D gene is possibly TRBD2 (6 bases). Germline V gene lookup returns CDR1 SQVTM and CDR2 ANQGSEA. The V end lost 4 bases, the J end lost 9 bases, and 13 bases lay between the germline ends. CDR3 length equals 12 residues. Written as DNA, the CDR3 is TGCAGCGTTGTGGACCGCGGGATTGAGCAGTTCTTC. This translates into CSVVDRGIEQFF.

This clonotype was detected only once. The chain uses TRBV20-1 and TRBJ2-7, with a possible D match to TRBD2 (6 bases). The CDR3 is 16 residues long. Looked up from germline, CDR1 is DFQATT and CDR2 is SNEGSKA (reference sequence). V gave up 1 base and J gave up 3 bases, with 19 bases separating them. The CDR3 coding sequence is TGCAGTGCTAGAGTTTCCGAGACTAGTAATGACTACGAGCAGTACTTC. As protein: CSARVSETSNDYEQYF.

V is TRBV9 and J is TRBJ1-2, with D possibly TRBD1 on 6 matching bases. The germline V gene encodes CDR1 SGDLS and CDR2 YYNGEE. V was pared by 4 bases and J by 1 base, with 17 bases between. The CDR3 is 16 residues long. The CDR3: CASSPPRGGINYGYTF. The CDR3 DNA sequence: TGTGCCAGCAGCCCCCCTAGGGGGGGGATTAACTATGGCTACACCTTC.

CDR3 in amino acids: CASSIGRSTGELFF. Written as DNA, the CDR3 is TGTGCCAGCAGTATTGGCAGGAGCACCGGGGAGCTGTTTTTT. V and J are TRBV12-3 or TRBV12-4 and TRBJ2-2; D gene ambiguous. Trimming removed 5 bases from V and 4 bases from J, with 11 bases in between. The CDR3 runs 14 residues.

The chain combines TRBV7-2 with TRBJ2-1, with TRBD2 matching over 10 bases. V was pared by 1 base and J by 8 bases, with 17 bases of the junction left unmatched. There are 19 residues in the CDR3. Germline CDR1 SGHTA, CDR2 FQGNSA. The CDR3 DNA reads TGTGCCAGCAGCTTAGACCCTCCAGCGGGGGGGTCTATGTACGATGAGCAGTTCTTC. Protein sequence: CASSLDPPAGGSMYDEQFF.

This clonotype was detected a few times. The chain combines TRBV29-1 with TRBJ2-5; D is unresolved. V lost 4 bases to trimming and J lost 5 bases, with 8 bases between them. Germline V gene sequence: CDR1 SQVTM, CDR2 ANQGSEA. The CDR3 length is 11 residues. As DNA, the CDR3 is TGCAGCGTTGGTGAAGGCGAGACCCAGTACTTC. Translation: CSVGEGETQYF. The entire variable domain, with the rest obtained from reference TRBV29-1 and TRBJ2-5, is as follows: SAVISQKPSRDICQRGTSLTIQCQVDSQVTMMFWYRQQPGQSLTLIATANQGSEATYESGFVIDKFPISRPNLTFSTLTVSNMSPEDSSIYLCSVGEGETQYFGPGTRLLVL.

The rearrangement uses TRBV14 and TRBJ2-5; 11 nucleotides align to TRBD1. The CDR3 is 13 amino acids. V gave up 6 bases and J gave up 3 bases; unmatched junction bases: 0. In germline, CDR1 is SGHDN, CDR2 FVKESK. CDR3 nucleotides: TGTGCCAGCAGGGGACAGGGGGAAGAGACCCAGTACTTC. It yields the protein CASRGQGEETQYF.

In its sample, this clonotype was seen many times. CDR3 nucleotide sequence: TGTGCCACCAGTCCGGCCCAGAGTGAGCAGTTCTTC. Translated, it gives CATSPAQSEQFF. This chain connects TRBV15 to TRBJ2-1; D remains unclear. CDR1 and CDR2 from the germline V gene are LNHNV and YYDKDF (reference sequence). The CDR3 loop spans 12 amino acids. V lost 6 bases to trimming and J lost 9 bases, with 12 bases between them.

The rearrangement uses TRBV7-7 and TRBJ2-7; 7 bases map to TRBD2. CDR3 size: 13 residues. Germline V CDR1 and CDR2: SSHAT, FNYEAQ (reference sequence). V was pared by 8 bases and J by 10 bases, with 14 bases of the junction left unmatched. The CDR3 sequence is CASVGAREGTQYF. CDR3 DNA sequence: TGTGCCAGCGTCGGGGCCAGGGAGGGTACCCAGTACTTC.

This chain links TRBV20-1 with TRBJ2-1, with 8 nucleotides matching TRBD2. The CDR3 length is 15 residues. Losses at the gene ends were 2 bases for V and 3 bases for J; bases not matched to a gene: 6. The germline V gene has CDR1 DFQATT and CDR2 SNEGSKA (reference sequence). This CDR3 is CSARQRGGLYNEQFF. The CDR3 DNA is TGCAGTGCTAGACAACGGGGGGGCCTCTACAATGAGCAGTTCTTC.

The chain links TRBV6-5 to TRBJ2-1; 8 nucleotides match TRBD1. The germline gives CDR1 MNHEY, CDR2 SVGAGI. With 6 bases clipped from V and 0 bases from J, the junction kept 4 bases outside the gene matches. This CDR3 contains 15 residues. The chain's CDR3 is CASSSGGRSYNEQFF. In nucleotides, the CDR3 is TGTGCCAGCAGCTCAGGGGGCCGCTCCTACAATGAGCAGTTCTTC.

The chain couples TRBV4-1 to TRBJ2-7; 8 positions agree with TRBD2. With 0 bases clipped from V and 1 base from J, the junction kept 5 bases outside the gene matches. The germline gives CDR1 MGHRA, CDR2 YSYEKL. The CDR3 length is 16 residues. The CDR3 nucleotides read TGCGCCAGCAGCCAAGATTCACTAGCGGCTTCCTACGAGCAGTACTTC. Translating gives CASSQDSLAASYEQYF.

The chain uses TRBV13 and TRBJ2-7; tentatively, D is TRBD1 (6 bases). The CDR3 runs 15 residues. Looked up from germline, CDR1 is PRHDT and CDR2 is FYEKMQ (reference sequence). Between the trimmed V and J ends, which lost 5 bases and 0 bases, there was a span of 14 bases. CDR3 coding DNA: TGTGCCAGCAGCCCTCGACAGGAAAACTCCTACGAGCAGTACTTC. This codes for CASSPRQENSYEQYF.

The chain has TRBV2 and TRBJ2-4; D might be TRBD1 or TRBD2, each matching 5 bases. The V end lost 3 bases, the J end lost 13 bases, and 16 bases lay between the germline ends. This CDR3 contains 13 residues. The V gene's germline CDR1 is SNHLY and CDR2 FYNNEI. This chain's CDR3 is CASSEGDRWGQYF. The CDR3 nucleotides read TGTGCCAGCAGTGAGGGGGACCGGTGGGGGCAGTACTTC.